Presented here are 32 T cell receptor beta chains from one specimen sequenced in a study. Assay: immunoSEQ multiplex PCR; the TCRdb copy retains only in-frame clones and omits some. This table holds about 68,000 clones, 90% to 95% found once. Source material: PBMCs. The receptor set was obtained from a man aged 35-49 years with rheumatoid arthritis.

The rearrangement joins TRBV25-1 to TRBJ1-3, with unresolved D. Trimming took 5 bases from V and 2 from J, leaving 13 bases between them. Germline assignment: CDR1 MGHDK and CDR2 SYGVNS. CDR3 length: 15 residues. Here the CDR3 reads CASSIQGIPGNTIYF. In DNA form, the CDR3 reads TGTGCCAGCAGTATCCAAGGGATCCCTGGAAACACCATATATTTT.

The chain carries TRBV7-9 and TRBJ1-3, with D tentatively TRBD1 (5 bases). Germline assignment: CDR1 SEHNR and CDR2 FQNEAQ (reference sequence). The ends were cut back, 1 base at V and 2 bases at J, with 9 bases in the middle. The CDR3 has 15 amino acids. CDR3 sequence reads: CASSLVPGPGNTIYF. CDR3 nucleotides: TGTGCCAGCAGCTTAGTCCCGGGGCCTGGAAACACCATATATTTT.

The chain joins TRBV6-4 to TRBJ1-5; no clear D gene. The germline gives CDR1 MRHNA, CDR2 SNTAGT. The CDR3 is 10 residues long. Trimming took 4 bases from V and 9 from J, leaving 4 bases between them. CDR3 residues: CASSAGPQHF. DNA of the CDR3: TGTGCCAGCAGTGCCGGGCCCCAGCATTTT.

The rearrangement links TRBV9 to TRBJ2-3; D unresolved. The length of the CDR3 is 11 residues. V lost 5 bases and J 6 bases, leaving 7 bases between the germline ends. Germline V CDR1 and CDR2: SGDLS, YYNGEE. The CDR3 is CASSTRDTQYF. For the CDR3, the DNA is TGTGCCAGCAGTACAAGGGATACGCAGTATTTT.

Regarding this clone: The sample holds other DNA sequences that translate to the same CDR3. CDR3 residues: CASSLDSNQPQHF. CDR3 nucleotide sequence: TGTGCCAGCAGTTTAGATAGCAATCAGCCCCAGCATTTT. The rearrangement uses TRBV28 and TRBJ1-5; D unresolved. The germline V and J ends were trimmed by 2 bases and 0 bases, with 2 bases remaining between them. CDR3 length: 13 residues. The germline CDR1 and CDR2 sequences are MDHEN and SYDVKM.

This sequence joins TRBV5-1 and TRBJ2-7; 9 bases are a match to TRBD1. Trimming took 4 bases from V and 7 from J; bases not matched to a gene: 9. The CDR3 length is 14 residues. The germline V gene encodes CDR1 SGHRS and CDR2 YFSETQ. CDR3 in DNA: TGCGCCAGCAGCGAGGGACAGGGCGGTAGGGAGCAGTACTTC. This gives the protein CASSEGQGGREQYF.

The chain recombines TRBV27 with TRBJ2-7, with TRBD2 as a possible D gene (5 bases). Germline CDR1 reads MNHEY; CDR2 reads SMNVEV (reference sequence). The CDR3 covers 15 residues. The V and J ends lost 7 bases and 3 bases respectively, with 19 bases between them. The CDR3 DNA is TGTGCCAGCACCCGCCTCGGGGAGAGAAGCTACGAGCAGTACTTC. Translation gives CASTRLGERSYEQYF.

The V gene is TRBV9, the J gene TRBJ2-7, with D maybe TRBD2 (5 bases). CDR3 size: 14 residues. CDR1 and CDR2 (germline): SGDLS, YYNGEE. The V end was cut by 4 bases, the J end by 3 bases, with 14 bases between. CDR3 region: CASSPRAEVYEQYF. In DNA, the CDR3 is TGTGCCAGCAGCCCCCGAGCGGAAGTCTACGAGCAGTACTTC.

The chain employs TRBV5-5 and TRBJ1-2; no definite D call. V lost 0 bases and J lost 6, with 6 bases in between. CDR3 length equals 12 residues. Germline V gene sequence: CDR1 SGHKS, CDR2 YYEKEE (reference sequence). The CDR3 DNA reads as TGTGCCAGCAGCTTGGTAAGGAATGGCTACACCTTC. This encodes CASSLVRNGYTF.

V and J are TRBV5-1 and TRBJ2-5, with 9 bases fitting TRBD2. Germline CDR1 reads SGHRS; CDR2 reads YFSETQ. V shed 0 bases and J 6 bases; nucleotides not matched to a gene: 6. This CDR3 comprises 15 residues. The CDR3 nucleotides are TGCGCCAGCAGCTTGGAGGGACTAGCAATGCAGACCCAGTACTTC. Translation: CASSLEGLAMQTQYF. Full variable domain (outside the CDR3, taken from reference TRBV5-1 and TRBJ2-5): KAGVTQTPRYLIKTRGQQVTLSCSPISGHRSVSWYQQTPGQGLQFLFEYFSETQRNKGNFPGRFSGRQFSNSRSEMNVSTLELGDSALYLCASSLEGLAMQTQYFGPGTRLLVL.

V gene TRBV5-6 combines with J gene TRBJ2-1, with no clear D. V dropped 6 bases and J dropped 2 bases, with 18 bases sitting between them. The CDR3 has 16 amino acids. Germline V lookup: CDR1 SGHDT, CDR2 YYEEEE. CDR3 nucleotides: TGTGCCAGCACGGTTTTTGGAGATTATCCCTACAATGAGCAGTTCTTC. This gives the protein CASTVFGDYPYNEQFF.

The chain carries TRBV9 and TRBJ1-6, with unresolved D. The CDR3 is 15 residues long. Trimming left V 3 bases short and J 6 bases short, with 13 bases between. CDR1 and CDR2 (germline): SGDLS, YYNGEE. The DNA of the CDR3 is TGTGCCAGCAGCGGGGAGATAGGAGGTAATTCACCCCTCCACTTT. As protein: CASSGEIGGNSPLHF. Supplemented by reference TRBV9 and TRBJ1-6, the full variable domain reads DSGVTQTPKHLITATGQRVTLRCSPRSGDLSVYWYQQSLDQGLQFLIQYYNGEERAKGNILERFSAQQFPDLHSELNLSSLELGDSALYFCASSGEIGGNSPLHFGNGTRLTVT.

This clone appeared once. This rearrangement joins TRBV4-2 to TRBJ1-3; 8 nucleotides align to TRBD1. Germline V lookup: CDR1 LGHNA, CDR2 YNFKEQ. The CDR3 contains 16 residues. The V and J ends lost 4 bases and 3 bases, in that order; junction bases with no gene match: 8. The CDR3 DNA sequence: TGTGCCAGCAGCCGATTAGACAGGGGCGATGGAAACACCATATATTTT. Its translation is CASSRLDRGDGNTIYF.

The chain is built from TRBV7-9 and TRBJ2-2, with D perhaps matching TRBD2 (5 bases). V was shortened by 6 bases and J by 4 bases, with 12 bases between the two germline ends. Germline assignment: CDR1 SEHNR and CDR2 FQNEAQ (reference sequence). The CDR3 is 14 amino acids. The CDR3 DNA reads as TGTGCCAGCAGTCCGCGGGTGGTCACCGGGGAGCTGTTTTTT. Amino acids: CASSPRVVTGELFF.

CDR3 loop: CASSPSDRANTEAFF. CDR3 nucleotide sequence: TGTGCCAGCAGCCCATCGGACAGAGCGAACACTGAAGCTTTCTTT. The rearrangement links TRBV11-2 to TRBJ1-1, with D possibly matching TRBD1 (6 bases). This CDR3 region has 15 residues. With 5 bases removed from V and 1 base from J, the gap between germline ends came to 14 bases. The V gene's germline CDR1 is SGHAT and CDR2 FQNNGV.

This clone came up once. V gene TRBV5-1 combines with J gene TRBJ2-2; 8 nucleotides agree with TRBD1. V lost 7 bases and J lost 5; bases outside the gene matches: 16. Germline assignment: CDR1 SGHRS and CDR2 YFSETQ. The CDR3 has 17 amino acids. Written as DNA, the CDR3 is TGCGCCAGCTCCTACCGTAACAGGGGGGCAGGGACCGGGGAGCTGTTTTTT. This gives the protein CASSYRNRGAGTGELFF.

Only one count was recorded for this clone. The chain employs TRBV11-3 and TRBJ2-7; TRBD2 agrees at 7 bases. Germline CDR1 reads SGHNT; CDR2 reads YENEEA. The CDR3 is 14 amino acids. The trim removed 5 bases at V and 2 bases at J, leaving 6 bases unmatched. CDR3 nucleotide sequence: TGTGCCAGCAGCGTCTCCAGCGGGGCCTACGAGCAGTACTTC. This gives the protein CASSVSSGAYEQYF.

The count of this clone is one. The rearrangement links TRBV6-5 to TRBJ1-1; 8 nucleotides match TRBD1. This CDR3 is built from 15 residues. The germline V gene has CDR1 MNHEY and CDR2 SVGAGI. J was trimmed by 11 bases and V by 7 bases; bases with no gene match: 18. The DNA for the CDR3 is TGTGCCAGCACTCCAGGGGGCAGGGACCCGGCGATGGCTTTCTTT. Its translation: CASTPGGRDPAMAFF.

DNA for the CDR3: TGTGCCAGCAGTTTAGACGGGAGAGGGACTGAAGCTTTCTTT. Encoded protein: CASSLDGRGTEAFF. The chain joins TRBV28 to TRBJ1-1; D is unclear. The CDR3 consists of 14 residues. The germline V gene has CDR1 MDHEN and CDR2 SYDVKM. Trimming cost V 2 bases and J 5 bases, with 12 bases left between them.

The chain combines TRBV2 with TRBJ2-1; 11 nucleotides line up with TRBD2. Germline assignment: CDR1 SNHLY and CDR2 FYNNEI. V shed 7 bases and J 10 bases; nucleotides not matched to a gene: 9. The CDR3 runs to 14 residues. For the CDR3, the DNA is TGTGCCAGCACCACTAGCGGGAGTGCGGGGGAGCAGTTCTTC. It encodes CASTTSGSAGEQFF.

DNA for the CDR3: TGTGCCACCAGGACAGGGGGAAATTCACCCCTCCACTTT. Protein sequence: CATRTGGNSPLHF. J is TRBJ1-6 and V is TRBV2; TRBD1 matches at 10 bases. The trim removed 10 bases at V and 7 bases at J, leaving 4 bases unmatched. The CDR3 length is 13 residues. Looked up from germline, CDR1 is SNHLY and CDR2 is FYNNEI. Together with reference TRBV2 and TRBJ1-6, the CDR3 gives the full variable domain: EPEVTQTPSHQVTQMGQEVILRCVPISNHLYFYWYRQILGQKVEFLVSFYNNEISEKSEIFDDQFSVERPDGSNFTLKIRSTKLEDSAMYFCATRTGGNSPLHFGNGTRLTVT.

This chain connects TRBV19 to TRBJ1-5; D is unclear. The CDR3 extends over 13 amino acids. CDR1 is LNHDA, CDR2 SQIVND, per germline (reference sequence). The ends were cut back, 5 bases at V and 2 bases at J, with 7 bases in the middle. The CDR3 region has the DNA TGTGCCAGTAGTTGGGCTGGCAATCAGCCCCAGCATTTT. Amino acids: CASSWAGNQPQHF.

The CDR3 spells CASSQVGTGAFF. The CDR3 DNA reads as TGCGCCAGCAGCCAAGTAGGGACAGGAGCTTTCTTT. The genes are TRBV4-1 and TRBJ1-1, with 8 bases fitting TRBD1. CDR3 length: 12 amino acids. Germline V gene lookup returns CDR1 MGHRA and CDR2 YSYEKL. The V and J ends lost 1 base and 10 bases, in that order; junction bases with no gene match: 2.

This chain connects TRBV10-2 to TRBJ1-1; D is unresolved. Trimming shortened V by 3 bases and J by 1 base, and 9 bases separated the two germline ends. This CDR3 is 14 amino acids long. Germline CDR1 reads WSHSY; CDR2 reads SAAADI. CDR3 protein: CASSDPVPNTEAFF. CDR3 nucleotide sequence: TGCGCCAGCAGTGATCCGGTCCCGAACACTGAAGCTTTCTTT.

The CDR3: CASSFSPDRTYNEQFF. The CDR3, as DNA: TGTGCCAGCAGCTTTAGCCCGGACAGGACATACAATGAGCAGTTCTTC. The chain uses TRBV7-6 and TRBJ2-1, with 7 bases matching TRBD1. The CDR3 is made up of 16 amino acids. Looked up from germline, CDR1 is SGHVS and CDR2 is FNYEAQ. V lost 3 bases and J lost 4; bases outside the gene matches: 9.

This sequence joins TRBV6-4 and TRBJ2-7; 7 bases map to TRBD1. Germline V CDR1 and CDR2: MRHNA, SNTAGT. The CDR3 runs 14 residues. Germline trimming cut 4 bases from V and 0 bases from J; bases unmatched to any gene: 3. The CDR3 region has the DNA TGTGCCAGCAGTGGGGGACAGAGCTCCTACGAGCAGTACTTC. This translates into CASSGGQSSYEQYF.

The chain uses TRBV6-4 and TRBJ2-6; tentatively, D is TRBD1 (5 bases). This CDR3 is built from 15 residues. The V and J ends lost 4 bases and 0 bases respectively, with 7 bases between them. Germline assignment: CDR1 MRHNA and CDR2 SNTAGT. The chain's CDR3 is CASSGDSSGANVLTF. In nucleotides, the CDR3 is TGTGCCAGCAGTGGAGACAGCTCTGGGGCCAACGTCCTGACTTTC.

The gene calls are TRBV14 and TRBJ2-3; D is uncertain. Germline assignment: CDR1 SGHDN and CDR2 FVKESK. V was trimmed by 8 bases and J by 0 bases, leaving 6 bases between them. The CDR3 covers 12 residues. Here the CDR3 DNA reads TGTGCCAGCGCCCGTAGCACAGATACGCAGTATTTT. Residues: CASARSTDTQYF.

As DNA, the CDR3 is TGCGCCAGCAGCTTGGGTGCAGGGATCCCTGAAGCTTTCTTT. It specifies CASSLGAGIPEAFF. The V gene is TRBV5-1, the J gene TRBJ1-1, with a possible D match to TRBD1 (5 bases). The germline gives CDR1 SGHRS, CDR2 YFSETQ. The CDR3 covers 14 residues. V shed 0 bases and J shed 6 bases, with 12 bases lying between them.

The chain employs TRBV6-5 and TRBJ1-6; D not certain. CDR1 and CDR2 (germline): MNHEY, SVGAGI. The CDR3 runs to 15 residues. With 4 bases removed from V and 7 bases from J, the gap between germline ends came to 14 bases. CDR3: CASSLNGRPNSPLHF. For the CDR3, the DNA is TGTGCCAGCAGTTTGAACGGACGTCCAAATTCACCCCTCCACTTT.

V gene TRBV9 combines with J gene TRBJ1-2; D is possibly TRBD1 (5 bases). CDR1 is SGDLS, CDR2 YYNGEE, per germline. This CDR3 region has 14 residues. With 6 bases removed from V and 5 bases from J, the gap between germline ends came to 17 bases. The CDR3 protein is CASTRTGTEYGYTF. The CDR3 nucleotides read TGTGCCAGCACCAGGACCGGGACGGAGTATGGCTACACCTTC.

V usage is TRBV5-1 and J usage is TRBJ1-6, with D uncertain. CDR3 length: 15 residues. CDR1 SGHRS and CDR2 YFSETQ come from the germline V gene. Deletions cut 4 bases from V and 7 bases from J, with 15 bases between. As DNA, the CDR3 is TGCGCCAGCAGCCCGGGTGGGGTTCGGAATTCACCCCTCCACTTT. Amino acids: CASSPGGVRNSPLHF.